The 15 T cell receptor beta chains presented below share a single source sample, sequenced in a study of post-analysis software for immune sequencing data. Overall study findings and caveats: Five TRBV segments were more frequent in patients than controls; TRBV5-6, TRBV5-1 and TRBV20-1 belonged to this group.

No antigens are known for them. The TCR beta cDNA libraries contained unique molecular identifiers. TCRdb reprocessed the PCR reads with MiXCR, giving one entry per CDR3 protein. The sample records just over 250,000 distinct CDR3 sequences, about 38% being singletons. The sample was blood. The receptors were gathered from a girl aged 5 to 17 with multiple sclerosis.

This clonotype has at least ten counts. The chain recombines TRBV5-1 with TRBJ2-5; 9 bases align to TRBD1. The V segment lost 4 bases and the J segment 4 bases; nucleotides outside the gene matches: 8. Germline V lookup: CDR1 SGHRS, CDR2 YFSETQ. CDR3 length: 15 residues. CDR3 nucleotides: TGCGCCAGCAGCCGGGACAGGGTGTCGGGAGAGACCCAGTACTTC. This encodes CASSRDRVSGETQYF.

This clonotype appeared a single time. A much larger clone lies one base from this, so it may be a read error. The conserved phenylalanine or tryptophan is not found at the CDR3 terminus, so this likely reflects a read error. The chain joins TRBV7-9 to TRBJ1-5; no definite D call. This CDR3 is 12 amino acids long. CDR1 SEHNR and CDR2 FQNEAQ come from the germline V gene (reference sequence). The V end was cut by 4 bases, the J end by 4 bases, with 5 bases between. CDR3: CASSSGNQPQHC. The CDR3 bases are TGTGCCAGCAGCTCCGGGAATCAGCCCCAGCATTGT.

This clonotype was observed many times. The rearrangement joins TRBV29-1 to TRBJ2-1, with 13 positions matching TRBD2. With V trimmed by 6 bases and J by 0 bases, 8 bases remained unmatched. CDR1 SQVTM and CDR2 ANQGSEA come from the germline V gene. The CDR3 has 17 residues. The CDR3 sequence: CSVRRTSGSLSYNEQFF. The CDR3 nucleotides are TGCAGCGTCCGGAGGACTAGCGGGAGCCTCTCCTACAATGAGCAGTTCTTC.

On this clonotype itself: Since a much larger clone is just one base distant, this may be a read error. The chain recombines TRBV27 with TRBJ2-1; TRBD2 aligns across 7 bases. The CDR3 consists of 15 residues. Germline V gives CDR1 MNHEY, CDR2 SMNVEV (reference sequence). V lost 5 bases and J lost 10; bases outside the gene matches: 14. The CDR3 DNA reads TGTGCCAGCAGTCCGCGGACTGGCGGGAGAGGGGAGCAGTTCTTC. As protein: CASSPRTGGRGEQFF.

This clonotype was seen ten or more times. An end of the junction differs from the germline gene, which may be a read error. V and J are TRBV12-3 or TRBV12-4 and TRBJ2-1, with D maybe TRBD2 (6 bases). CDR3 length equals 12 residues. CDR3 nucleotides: TGTGCCACCAGTCGGGGGAACAATGAGCAGTTCTTC. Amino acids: CATSRGNNEQFF.

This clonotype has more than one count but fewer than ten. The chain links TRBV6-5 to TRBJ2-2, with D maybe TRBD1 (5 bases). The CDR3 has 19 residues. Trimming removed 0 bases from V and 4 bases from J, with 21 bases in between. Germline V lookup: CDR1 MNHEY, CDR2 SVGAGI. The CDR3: CASSYSGYSRGLTTGELFF. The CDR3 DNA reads TGTGCCAGCAGTTACTCGGGTTACTCAAGGGGATTGACCACCGGGGAGCTGTTTTTT.

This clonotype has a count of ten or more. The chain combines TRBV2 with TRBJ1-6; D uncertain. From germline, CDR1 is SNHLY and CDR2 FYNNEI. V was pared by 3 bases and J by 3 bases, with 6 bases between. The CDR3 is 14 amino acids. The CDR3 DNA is TGTGCCAGCAGTGAGAAGGGCTATAATTCACCCCTCCACTTT. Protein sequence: CASSEKGYNSPLHF. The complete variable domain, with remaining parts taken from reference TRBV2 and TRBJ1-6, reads EPEVTQTPSHQVTQMGQEVILRCVPISNHLYFYWYRQILGQKVEFLVSFYNNEISEKSEIFDDQFSVERPDGSNFTLKIRSTKLEDSAMYFCASSEKGYNSPLHFGNGTRLTVT.

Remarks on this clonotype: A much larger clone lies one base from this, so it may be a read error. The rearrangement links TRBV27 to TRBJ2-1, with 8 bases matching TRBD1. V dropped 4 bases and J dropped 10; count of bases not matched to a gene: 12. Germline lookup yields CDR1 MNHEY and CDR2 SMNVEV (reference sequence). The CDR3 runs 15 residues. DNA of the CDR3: TGTGCCAGCAGTTACGGAGGGACAGGCGCCTACGAGCAGTTCTTC. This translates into CASSYGGTGAYEQFF.

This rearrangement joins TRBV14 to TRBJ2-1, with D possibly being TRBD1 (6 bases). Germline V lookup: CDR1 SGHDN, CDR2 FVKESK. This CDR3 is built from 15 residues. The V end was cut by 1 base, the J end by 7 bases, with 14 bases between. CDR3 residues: CASSQVLARGNEQFF. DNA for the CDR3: TGTGCCAGCAGCCAAGTTCTCGCCAGGGGAAATGAGCAGTTCTTC.

The DNA for the CDR3 is TGCAGCGTTGGAGGGGGTCCCACAGGGGCCAACGTCCTGACTTTC. Protein: CSVGGGPTGANVLTF. J is TRBJ2-6 and V is TRBV29-1, with D maybe TRBD1 (6 bases). CDR1 and CDR2 from the germline V gene are SQVTM and ANQGSEA. The CDR3 runs to 15 residues. Trimming cost V 4 bases and J 4 bases, with 14 bases left between them.

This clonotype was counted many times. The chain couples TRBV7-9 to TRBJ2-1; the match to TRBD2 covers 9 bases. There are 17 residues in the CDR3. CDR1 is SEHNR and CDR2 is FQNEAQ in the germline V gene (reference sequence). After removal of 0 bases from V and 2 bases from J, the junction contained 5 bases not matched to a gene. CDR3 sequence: CASSLARREGPYNEQFF. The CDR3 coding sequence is TGTGCCAGCAGCTTAGCGCGGCGGGAGGGCCCCTACAATGAGCAGTTCTTC.

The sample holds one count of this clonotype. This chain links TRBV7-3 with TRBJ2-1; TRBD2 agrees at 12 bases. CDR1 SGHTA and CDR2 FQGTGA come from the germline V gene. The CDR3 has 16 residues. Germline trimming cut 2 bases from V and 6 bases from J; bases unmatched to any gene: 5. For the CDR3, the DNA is TGTGCCAGCAGCTTAGTTCTAGCGGGAGGGTCCAATGAGCAGTTCTTC. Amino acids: CASSLVLAGGSNEQFF.

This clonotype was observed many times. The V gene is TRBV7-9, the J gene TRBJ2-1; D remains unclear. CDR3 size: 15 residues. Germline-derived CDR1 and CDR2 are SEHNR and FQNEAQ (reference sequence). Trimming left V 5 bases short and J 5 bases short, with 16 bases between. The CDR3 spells CASSPRTRSDNEQFF. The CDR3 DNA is TGTGCCAGCAGCCCGCGGACGAGGTCGGACAATGAGCAGTTCTTC.

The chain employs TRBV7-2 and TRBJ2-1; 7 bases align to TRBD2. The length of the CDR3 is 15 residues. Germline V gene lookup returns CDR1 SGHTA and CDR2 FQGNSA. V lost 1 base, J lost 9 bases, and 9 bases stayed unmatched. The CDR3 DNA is TGTGCCAGCAGCTTAGTAATAGCGGGTGGGAGTGAGCAGTTCTTC. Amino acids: CASSLVIAGGSEQFF.

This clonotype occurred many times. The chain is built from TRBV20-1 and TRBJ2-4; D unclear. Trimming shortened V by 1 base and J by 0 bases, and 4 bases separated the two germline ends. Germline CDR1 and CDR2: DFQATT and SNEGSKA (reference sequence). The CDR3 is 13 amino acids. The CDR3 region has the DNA TGCAGTGCTAGAGCGGCAGCCAAAAACATTCAGTACTTC. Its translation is CSARAAAKNIQYF.